This TCR beta chain was recorded in a study of cytomegalovirus exposure and HLA in healthy donors. Study observations and caveats: Whilst most TCR sequences proved rare, a subset of public TCRs occurred across many donors. Reports showed the classifier diagnosing cytomegalovirus status with high specificity and sensitivity.

This CDR3 region has 15 residues. Germline CDR1 and CDR2: MDHEN and SYDVKM. J lost 3 bases, V lost 6 bases, and 8 bases had no gene match. On this clone: No antigen is known for it.

Sequencing was performed with immunoSEQ multiplex PCR; in TCRdb, only in-frame clones are kept and a portion is missing. Here the sample spans roughly 300,000 clones, roughly 89% being singletons. Specimen: PBMCs. This clonotype was sampled from a woman under 30 in good health and CMV-seronegative. The V call is TRBV28, the J call TRBJ2-3; 8 bases agree with TRBD2. The CDR3 nucleotides read TGTGCCAGCAGCCTAGCGGGCCCGGGTACAGATACGCAGTATTTT. Translating gives CASSLAGPGTDTQYF.